These 30 T cell receptor beta chains were all obtained from the same sample, sequenced in a study of tumor-infiltrating lymphocytes in primary liver carcinoma. From approximately 0.5 ug of total RNA, TCR beta-specific cDNA was reverse-transcribed using a constant-region primer. Sequencing libraries for TCR beta derived from three nested multiplex PCR rounds that used slightly modified ARM-PCR. Primers for the first two PCR rounds were TRBV1-TRBV30 forward primers and a C-beta reverse primer (about 9 cycles per round). A single record per CDR3 protein comes from TCRdb applying MiXCR to the multiplex PCR reads. The profile shows about 310,000 distinct CDR3 sequences, approximately 54% of them singletons. In addition to blood RNA drawn from unsorted whole blood, germline DNA was extracted. The sample taken for sequencing was peripheral blood. The receptor source for this set is a woman aged 25-40 years with primary liver carcinoma and hepatitis B virus infection.

Regarding this clonotype: A much larger clone differs from this one at a single base, so this may be a read error. The rearrangement uses TRBV6-5 and TRBJ1-2; D gene unclear. V lost 2 bases, J lost 6 bases, and 10 bases lay in between. Looked up from germline, CDR1 is MNHEY and CDR2 is SVGAGI. The CDR3 has 13 residues. The CDR3 DNA is TGTGCCAGCAGTTACACGGTGGGCCATGGCTACACCTTC. This sequence encodes CASSYTVGHGYTF.

This clonotype was detected only a few times. V gene TRBV7-8 combines with J gene TRBJ1-5, with D unclear. CDR3 length: 18 residues. CDR1 and CDR2 from the germline V gene are SGHVS and FQNEAQ. V was pared by 1 base and J by 5 bases, with 21 bases between. The CDR3 spells CASSLGVRTSSGHQPQHF. Written as DNA, the CDR3 is TGTGCCAGCAGCTTAGGAGTAAGGACCTCCAGCGGGCATCAGCCCCAGCATTTT.

This clonotype was recorded a few times. This rearrangement joins TRBV6-5 to TRBJ1-3; the D gene is possibly TRBD1 (5 bases). Looked up from germline, CDR1 is MNHEY and CDR2 is SVGAGI. CDR3 length equals 15 residues. V lost 5 bases to trimming and J lost 4 bases, with 15 bases between them. CDR3 sequence (DNA): TGTGCCAGCAGTCTTTCAGGGATAGTGGGAAACACCATATATTTT. Its protein is CASSLSGIVGNTIYF.

CDR3 protein: CASSLPSGLSYNEQFF. For the CDR3, the DNA is TGTGCCAGCAGTTTGCCTAGCGGGTTATCCTACAATGAGCAGTTCTTC. The gene calls are TRBV12-3 or TRBV12-4 and TRBJ2-1; TRBD2 agrees at 8 bases. The CDR3 has 16 amino acids. J was trimmed by 1 base and V by 3 bases; bases with no gene match: 5.

Comment on this clonotype: A single base separates this from a much larger clone, so it may be a read error. The chain joins TRBV29-1 to TRBJ1-1, with D perhaps matching TRBD1 (6 bases). Germline values: CDR1 SQVTM, CDR2 ANQGSEA. This CDR3 is built from 13 residues. V was cut by 7 bases and J by 11 bases, with 23 bases left in between. The CDR3 loop is CSAQAPRGEWAFF. The CDR3 DNA sequence: TGCAGCGCTCAGGCTCCCAGGGGCGAATGGGCTTTCTTT.

This clonotype was observed many times. The rearrangement joins TRBV29-1 to TRBJ2-7; TRBD2 matches 8 bases. The ends lost 7 bases at V and 0 bases at J; junction bases unmatched: 5. The CDR3 runs 13 residues. Germline V gene sequence: CDR1 SQVTM, CDR2 ANQGSEA. This CDR3 is CSAQRESSYEQYF. CDR3 DNA: TGCAGCGCTCAGCGGGAGAGCTCCTACGAGCAGTACTTC.

Worth noting for this clonotype: The CDR3 end shows no conserved phenylalanine or tryptophan, and so a read error is likely. The chain employs TRBV12-3 or TRBV12-4 and TRBJ2-1; no reliable D call. The CDR3 spans 18 residues. In nucleotides, the CDR3 is TGTGCCAGCAGTTTGGATCGCTTAGGGCTAGAATCCTATAATGAGCAGTTCCTC. Translating gives CASSLDRLGLESYNEQFL.

In regard to this clonotype: A single base separates this from a much larger clone, so it may be a read error. This chain joins TRBV12-3 or TRBV12-4 and TRBJ2-7, with 9 bases that match TRBD2. This CDR3 contains 14 residues. V lost 7 bases, J lost 2 bases, and 6 bases stayed unmatched. The CDR3 spells CASTGTSCTYEQYF. DNA for the CDR3: TGTGCCAGCACCGGGACTAGCTGCACCTACGAGCAGTACTTC.

Concerning this clonotype: Germline is not matched at one junction end, which may reflect a read error. J is TRBJ2-2 and V is TRBV11-2; tentatively, D is TRBD2 (6 bases). Looked up from germline, CDR1 is SGHAT and CDR2 is FQNNGV. The CDR3 covers 17 residues. In DNA, the CDR3 is TGTGCCAGCAGCTTAACCTTCGGCGGGAAGAACACCGGGGAGCTGTGTTTT. This sequence encodes CASSLTFGGKNTGELCF.

The chain is built from TRBV29-1 and TRBJ2-3, with 9 bases matching TRBD2. Germline-derived CDR1 and CDR2 are SQVTM and ANQGSEA. Unmatched junction bases numbered 14, after V lost 6 bases and J lost 7 bases. This CDR3 has 15 residues. The DNA for the CDR3 is TGCAGCGTGGGACTCAGACTAGCGGAAACATATACGCAGTATTTT. It specifies CSVGLRLAETYTQYF.

In regard to this clonotype: No conserved phenylalanine or tryptophan ends this CDR3, so it is likely a read error. The chain uses TRBV12-3 or TRBV12-4 and TRBJ2-3; 10 bases agree with TRBD2. The CDR3 covers 16 residues. In DNA form, the CDR3 reads TGTGTCAGCAGTGGGGTAGCGGGAGGCAAGACAGATACGCAGTATTTA. Amino acid sequence: CVSSGVAGGKTDTQYL.

In this sample, this clonotype turned up many times. This chain connects TRBV4-1 to TRBJ2-7; D not resolved. Trimming stripped 5 bases from V and 6 bases from J, with 11 bases between. This CDR3 contains 12 residues. Per the germline V gene, CDR1 is MGHRA and CDR2 is YSYEKL. CDR3 region: CASSYLGREQYF. The CDR3 DNA is TGCGCCAGCAGCTACCTCGGGCGCGAGCAGTACTTC.

The chain has TRBV6-6 and TRBJ2-1; 7 positions agree with TRBD2. V was clipped by 2 bases and J by 7 bases; unmatched bases: 8. From germline, CDR1 is MNHNY and CDR2 SVGAGI (reference sequence). This CDR3 comprises 15 residues. The CDR3 sequence is CASSYPAGATNEQFF. CDR3 DNA: TGTGCCAGCAGTTACCCCGCGGGAGCAACAAATGAGCAGTTCTTC.

The count of this clonotype is one. V gene TRBV6-5 combines with J gene TRBJ2-1; D might be TRBD1 or TRBD2, each matching 5 bases. In germline, CDR1 is MNHEY, CDR2 SVGAGI. The CDR3 has 16 residues. The ends were cut back, 8 bases at V and 4 bases at J, with 21 bases in the middle. The CDR3: CASCYGALVRYNEQFF. The DNA for the CDR3 is TGTGCCAGCTGCTACGGGGCGCTAGTCCGGTACAATGAGCAGTTCTTC.

This clonotype appeared a single time. A single base separates this from a much larger clone, so it may be a read error. The chain couples TRBV4-1 to TRBJ2-3, with 7 bases matching TRBD2. Germline V gene lookup returns CDR1 MGHRA and CDR2 YSYEKL. CDR3 length: 13 amino acids. For the CDR3, the DNA is TGCGCCACCAGCCAAGGGAGGGCGGATACGCAGTATTTT. It is translated as CATSQGRADTQYF.

The chain employs TRBV12-3 or TRBV12-4 and TRBJ1-1; maybe TRBD1 (5 bases). The germline V and J ends were trimmed by 6 bases and 6 bases, with 14 bases remaining between them. The CDR3 has 13 amino acids. This CDR3 reads CASRRGVSAEAFF. DNA for the CDR3: TGTGCCAGCAGGCGAGGGGTTTCGGCTGAAGCTTTCTTT.

This clonotype was picked up a small number of times. This clone may be a read error of a much larger clone one base away. The genes are TRBV11-3 and TRBJ2-2; D remains unclear. Trimming removed 0 bases from V and 5 bases from J, with 4 bases in between. CDR1 and CDR2 (germline): SGHNT, YENEEA. This CDR3 contains 13 residues. CDR3 loop: CASSLEGTGELFF. The DNA for the CDR3 is TGTGCCAGCAGCTTAGAGGGGACCGGGGAGCTGTTTTTT.

The chain links TRBV4-1 to TRBJ2-6; 7 bases are a match to TRBD2. Trimming removed 0 bases from V and 0 bases from J; junction bases left unmatched: 5. This CDR3 contains 18 residues. The germline gives CDR1 MGHRA, CDR2 YSYEKL. The CDR3 DNA reads TGCGCCAGCAGCCAAGATCCAGCGGGGCACTCTGGGGCCAACGTCCTGACTTTC. Amino acid sequence: CASSQDPAGHSGANVLTF.

Details on this clonotype: This may be a read error: a much more frequent sequence differs by one nucleotide. The chain carries TRBV12-3 or TRBV12-4 and TRBJ2-2, with 8 bases identical to TRBD2. The CDR3 is 15 amino acids. With V trimmed by 11 bases and J by 5 bases, 13 bases remained unmatched. CDR3: CAGTPGGRRTGELFF. CDR3 DNA sequence: TGTGCCGGCACCCCGGGGGGGCGACGGACCGGGGAGCTGTTTTTT.

On this clonotype itself: No conserved phenylalanine or tryptophan is present at the end of the CDR3, so a read error is the likely explanation. The rearrangement links TRBV11-1 to TRBJ2-1, with D perhaps TRBD2 (6 bases). Trimming pared 3 bases from V and 10 bases from J, leaving 13 bases between. Germline values: CDR1 SGHAT, CDR2 FQDESV (reference sequence). The CDR3 has 13 residues. The CDR3 is CASSFFGRGEQFL. The CDR3 coding sequence is TGTGCCAGCAGCTTCTTTGGACGGGGGGAGCAGTTCTTA.

This clonotype was observed a few times. The chain recombines TRBV12-3 or TRBV12-4 with TRBJ2-2; 7 positions agree with TRBD2. V was pared by 5 bases and J by 5 bases, with 17 bases of the junction left unmatched. CDR3 length: 18 residues. The CDR3, as DNA: TGTGCCAGCAGTACCCCGACTAGCTCCGGGATGGGGACCGGGGAGCTGTTTTTT. It is translated as CASSTPTSSGMGTGELFF.

About this clonotype itself: A much larger clone is a single base away; this may be a read error. The rearrangement joins TRBV29-1 to TRBJ2-1, with 13 positions matching TRBD2. From germline, CDR1 is SQVTM and CDR2 ANQGSEA. V dropped 0 bases and J dropped 12; count of bases not matched to a gene: 11. The CDR3 consists of 16 residues. DNA for the CDR3: TGCAGCGTTGAAGATCCACTAGCGGGAGGGCTCGATGGGCAGTTCTTC. This encodes CSVEDPLAGGLDGQFF.

This clonotype was recorded only once. It is likely a read error, because the conserved phenylalanine at the end of the CDR3 is missing. The rearrangement joins TRBV4-2 to TRBJ2-7; D gene ambiguous. Germline lookup yields CDR1 LGHNA and CDR2 YNFKEQ. The CDR3 length is 13 residues. The CDR3 reads CVSSQRRGDEQYY. The CDR3 DNA sequence: TGTGTCAGCAGCCAGAGGCGTGGGGACGAGCAGTACTAC.

The rearrangement uses TRBV28 and TRBJ1-1, with D uncertain. V gave up 3 bases and J gave up 1 base, with 6 bases separating them. The CDR3 runs 13 residues. The germline V gene encodes CDR1 MDHEN and CDR2 SYDVKM. CDR3 in DNA: TGTGCCAGCAGTTTTTCCGAGAACACTGAAGCTTTCTTT. Translating gives CASSFSENTEAFF.

This clonotype showed up just once. This may be a read error, as it is one base from a much larger clone. The chain uses TRBV12-3 or TRBV12-4 and TRBJ2-7; D remains unclear. CDR3 length: 12 residues. V was cut by 4 bases and J by 5 bases, with 9 bases left in between. This CDR3 reads CASSSVPDEQYF. CDR3 coding DNA: TGTGCCAGCAGTTCAGTCCCGGACGAGCAGTACTTC.

V gene TRBV28 combines with J gene TRBJ2-2, with TRBD1 as a possible D gene (5 bases). Per germline, CDR1 MDHEN and CDR2 SYDVKM. Trimming took off 2 bases at V and 5 bases at J, with 15 bases between the two ends. This CDR3 is built from 16 residues. The chain's CDR3 is CASSLIRVPRTGELFF. The CDR3 DNA reads TGTGCCAGCAGTTTAATCAGGGTCCCTCGGACCGGGGAGCTGTTTTTT.

V is TRBV5-1 and J is TRBJ2-1, with 11 bases matching TRBD2. The ends lost 4 bases at V and 7 bases at J; junction bases unmatched: 7. The CDR3 length is 15 residues. Germline values: CDR1 SGHRS, CDR2 YFSETQ. In DNA, the CDR3 is TGCGCCAGCAGCAGATATAGCGGGAGGGTGAATGAGCAGTTCTTC. As protein: CASSRYSGRVNEQFF. The whole variable domain, filled in from reference TRBV5-1 and TRBJ2-1, reads KAGVTQTPRYLIKTRGQQVTLSCSPISGHRSVSWYQQTPGQGLQFLFEYFSETQRNKGNFPGRFSGRQFSNSRSEMNVSTLELGDSALYLCASSRYSGRVNEQFFGPGTRLTVL.

Concerning this clonotype itself: This may stem from a read error, because a much larger clone lies one nucleotide away. The conserved phenylalanine or tryptophan normally closing the CDR3 is absent here, so this likely arose from a read error. This rearrangement joins TRBV12-3 or TRBV12-4 to TRBJ2-2; 7 bases line up with TRBD2. V dropped 3 bases and J dropped 0; count of bases not matched to a gene: 4. CDR3 size: 16 residues. The CDR3 spells CASSFTGTTNTGELFL. The CDR3 DNA follows: TGTGCCAGCAGTTTCACCGGGACTACGAACACCGGGGAGCTGTTTCTT.

As concerns this clonotype: As the CDR3 is not closed by the conserved phenylalanine or tryptophan, this likely results from a read error. This sequence joins TRBV4-2 and TRBJ2-1; TRBD2 aligns across 10 bases. The J segment lost 9 bases and the V segment lost 8 bases, leaving 16 bases of the junction unmatched. There are 16 residues in the CDR3. Germline assignment: CDR1 LGHNA and CDR2 YNFKEQ. The CDR3 region has the DNA TGTGCCAGCGGCCCAGAACCTCTAGCGGGAGAGGGTGAGCAGTTCCTC. It is translated as CASGPEPLAGEGEQFL.

Details on this clonotype: At one end, the junction sequence differs from germline, possibly due to a read error. The chain couples TRBV4-1 to TRBJ1-2; a weak D match, TRBD1 (5 bases). This CDR3 has 15 amino acids. Germline lookup yields CDR1 MGHRA and CDR2 YSYEKL. CDR3 in amino acids: CTSSHGGRQNYGYTF. CDR3 in DNA: TGCACCAGCAGCCATGGGGGACGGCAAAACTATGGCTACACCTTC.